This TCR beta chain derives from a study of cytomegalovirus exposure and HLA in healthy donors (dated by TCRdb to the late 2010s). Turning to the overall study: In an earlier analysis of around 540 of the donors, 250 to 350 Gb of sequence data and 90 million to 120 million unique TCR beta sequences from roughly 180 million T cells were reported. Roughly 320 gigabases of sequencing data and 91 million or so unique TCR sequences made up an early release that covered 500 to 700 HLA-typed donors. Of the 398 genotyped donors, around 81% fell in the genetic ancestry cluster associated with self-reported Caucasian donors. The study was designed to test whether signatures of past pathogen exposure could be identified by cataloging public T cell receptors. The T cell repertoires of several hundred subjects were profiled by immunosequencing and related to cytomegalovirus serostatus. Besides the first cohort of roughly 660 subjects, a separate validation cohort made up of 120 different subjects was used. High-throughput TCR immunosequencing, statistical association of individual TCRs with disease status, and machine learning were combined to predict cytomegalovirus infection status. In a later analysis, previously published TCR beta repertoires from 500 to 750 donors were re-analyzed and high-resolution HLA genotyping was added so that TCR occurrence patterns could be studied. The later analysis used no new phenotypic data to find candidate immune exposures, relying instead on TCR beta sequences and their occurrence across donors. In an earlier analysis of a few hundred of the donors, high-throughput TCR beta sequencing was used to judge whether each TCR beta V gene segment behaved as functional or pseudogenic. Donor age, sex, ethnicity and CMV serostatus were collected together with the repertoire data. A later genetic analysis took genome-wide SNP genotypes for about 55% of the roughly 700 donors and used that subset as a discovery cohort. All discovery cohort repertoires had been generated on a single sequencing platform. HLA typing covered class I and class II loci at four-digit resolution. Typing coverage differed by locus: A, B, C, DRB1 and DQB1 were typed in about 620-640 donors, DQA1 in about 550, DPA1 in some 600, and DPB1 in 472. Because of strong linkage in the cohort, roughly five DR-DQ haplotypes were treated as single units for association and clustering. Across some 400 genotyped donors of the cohort, an average of roughly 250,000 unique TCR beta nucleotide sequences per donor were sequenced, and approximately 19% of those sequences were non-productive. General findings and caveats noted by the study authors: Linkage disequilibrium might explain the correlated functional status among segregating V segments, but an unknown experimental factor could not be ruled out. According to a later analysis, TCR association rates differed among HLA loci, with DRB1 alleles showing the most associated TCRs and HLA-C alleles showing the fewest. Specific HLA alleles were associated with over 15,000 TCR beta sequences at a false discovery rate of 0.05 in a later analysis. A further reported finding was that TCR beta sequences accurately predicted the HLA-A and HLA-B alleles for most subjects in the first cohort. Most TCR sequences were observed very rarely across donors, whereas some public TCRs were present in many individuals. Strong co-occurrence of HLA alleles, especially DR and DQ, made assigning TCR associations to individual alleles difficult. The cohort was sequenced for TCR beta chains only, and without alpha or paired-chain data the features that could be detected were limited. A later genetic analysis reported fewer N-insertions in productive TCRs among donors in an Asian-associated ancestry cluster than the roughly 620-donor mean. It was suggested by the authors that the approach could potentially be generalized to other disease states and immunological phenotypes. The presence/absence analyses assumed that sequencing depth was roughly uniform across donors, and that assumption may not be true. In the study, some 160 TCR beta chains were listed as associated with cytomegalovirus. For the cohort, immune exposure information was limited to CMV serostatus. According to a later analysis, most CMV-associated TCR beta chains appeared to be HLA-restricted, and the HLA associations seemed to be driven largely by CMV exposure. The classifier was reported to diagnose cytomegalovirus status with high specificity and sensitivity in both the original cohort and the validation cohort. In vitro tests confirmed that a few of the cytomegalovirus-associated TCR beta chains recognize cytomegalovirus antigens. According to a later analysis, parvovirus B19, influenza, CMV and Epstein-Barr virus appeared linked to several top co-occurrence clusters. Seventeen rarely observed V segments, including chromosome 9 orphons, were excluded from the earlier analysis of several hundred of the donors because counts were too low. An association between a missense DCLRE1C variant and V-gene and J-gene trimming of TCR beta chains was found in a later genetic analysis and replicated in an independent cohort. Because HLA typing was missing for some donors at each locus, association tests included only the typed subset. A group of highly shared sequence variants was considered likely to be a technical artifact of the sequencing pipeline. In a later analysis, HLA-associated TCR beta chains were found to be more clonally expanded and to have lower generation probabilities than equally common non-associated chains. Broadly in line with IMGT annotations, most TCR beta V segments showed up in productive rearrangements about 90% or about 30% of the time in an earlier analysis of several hundred of the donors. Some IMGT-functional V segments, including TRBV6-2 and TRBV6-3, could not be distinguished by the 87-base-pair reads and were therefore excluded.

Library generation was performed with the immunoSEQ multiplex PCR assay. For the multiplex PCR, a mixture combining 60 forward primers for TCR Vbeta segments and 13 reverse primers for TCR Jbeta segments was used. Amplification of the CDR3 region of rearranged TCR beta genes was performed with a multiplex PCR assay on genomic DNA. The Illumina HiSeq System was used to sequence the amplified TCR beta libraries as 87-base-pair reads. For the original study's pipeline: A later analysis counted some 74 million unique TCR beta chains across the 690 or so repertoires, and approximately 11 million of these chains were shared by at least two donors. Raw reads were error-corrected and collapsed into unique sequences with a nearest-neighbor algorithm that merged closely related sequences to remove PCR and sequencing errors. V, D and J gene segments were assigned by aligning CDR3 sequences to IMGT reference sequences. For a sequence to be retained, at least a six-nucleotide match to both a V gene segment and a J gene segment was required. A rearrangement counted as productive if the CDR3 had no stop codons and remained in frame with V and J, and every other rearrangement counted as non-productive. Following IMGT convention, CDR3 was defined as the stretch from the second conserved V-encoded cysteine up to the conserved J-encoded phenylalanine. The earlier analysis of about 530 of the donors excluded any sequence lacking an unambiguous match to a single V gene segment. In an earlier analysis of approximately 590 of the donors, a V segment was called functional when productive rearrangements were above 56.7%, and segregating when the standard deviation between donors exceeded 5%. To diagnose cytomegalovirus status from the catalog of TCR beta chain sequences, a statistical classification framework was built. In a later analysis, TCR nucleotide sequences were compared against IMGT/GENE-DB human TR gene sequences so that V and J genes could be assigned. Using the TCRdist pipeline, a later analysis assigned CDR3 sequences along with most-parsimonious VDJ recombination scenarios. In a later analysis, every TCR beta chain was defined by the combination of its CDR3 amino acid sequence and its V-gene family, and reads without a unique V-gene family were dropped. As a way to deal with suspected cross-contamination and a sequencing artifact, a later analysis dropped 640 or so nucleotide sequences that were highly shared and had low generation probability. In a later analysis, a clonal expansion index was calculated for each public chain from normalized within-repertoire ranks of inferred template counts. A later analysis computed generation probabilities with a VDJ recombination model fitted to out-of-frame rearrangements, and checked the results against IGoR. Hypergeometric tests were used in a later analysis to score TCR-TCR, TCR-HLA and TCR-CMV co-occurrence, with a repertoire-size bias correction applied to the TCR pairs. To estimate false discovery rates, a later analysis permuted the HLA or CMV assignments 20 times. In a later analysis, co-occurring TCRs were grouped with DBSCAN, and TCRdist sequence similarity was added when clustering was performed within HLA-allele-positive subsets. Repertoires with fewer than 30,000 or more than 120,000 public chains, plus five repertoires with anomalous nucleotide sharing, were excluded from co-occurrence clustering. The source is immuneACCESS, and TCRdb retained only in-frame sequences with V and J called. Part of the clones is not carried over; for the studies checked, unresolved V genes explain less than half of this, and the remainder is unexplained. V and J calls and clone size are as listed in that table; D and trimming were resolved from the DNA. Within this sample are 70,000 to 95,000 clones, with 84% of them counted one time only. Of the sample, around 5.6% is held by the ten largest clones.

The cohort comprised some 700 healthy bone marrow donors. All cohort members were sampled while nominally healthy, although unrecorded immune exposures were likely present. The donor tested CMV seropositive and was one of the 289 seropositive cohort members. Every donor gave a peripheral blood sample, and the peripheral blood mononuclear cells from that sample were used for TCR beta sequencing. The Qiagen DNeasy Blood Extraction Kit was used to extract genomic DNA from the blood cell samples. This clone was recorded only once. Its antigen is unknown. Nothing much larger sits one base from this clone, and base qualities are not available. The CDR3 goes from the cysteine to the phenylalanine over 16 residues. Solely the CDR3 DNA is kept, with 48 bases framed from the first base. CDR1 and CDR2 (SGDLS, YYNGEE) derive from the germline V gene. V lost 3 bases and J lost 1 base, and the count of bases not matched to a germline gene is 5.

This chain joins TRBV9 to TRBJ2-2; 8 middle bases align to TRBD1. The sample consisted of PBMCs. This sequence originates from a woman between 18 and 29 years old in good health and CMV-seropositive. Here the CDR3 is given as CASSAPGTGNTGELFF. The DNA sequence is given as TGTGCCAGCAGCGCCCCCGGGACAGGGAACACCGGGGAGCTGTTTTTT.